Shown below are 30 T cell receptor beta chains from a single sample sequenced in a study of T-cell reconstitution after alpha-beta-depleted transplantation in children. The TCRbeta library was prepared with unique molecular identifiers. TCRdb used MiXCR to reprocess the PCR reads, holding one entry per CDR3 protein. The table has about 240,000 distinct CDR3 sequences, more than 20% seen once. Sample: PBMCs, taken before TCRalphabeta/CD19-depleted stem cell transplant. The receptors stem from a girl aged 2 to 9 with Fanconi anemia, due to receive a stem cell transplant.

This clonotype has more than one count but fewer than ten. The chain joins TRBV29-1 to TRBJ1-4; D is unresolved. Trimming removed 4 bases from V and 7 bases from J, with 16 bases in between. This CDR3 spans 14 amino acids. The V gene's germline CDR1 is SQVTM and CDR2 ANQGSEA. CDR3 amino acids: CSVAVGRRSEKLFF. For the CDR3, the DNA is TGCAGCGTTGCCGTGGGGAGGCGAAGTGAAAAACTGTTTTTT.

The sample holds a few counts of this clonotype. The genes are TRBV11-2 and TRBJ2-3, with 7 bases aligning to TRBD2. In germline, CDR1 is SGHAT, CDR2 FQNNGV. The CDR3 spans 15 residues. Losses at the gene ends were 4 bases for V and 10 bases for J; bases not matched to a gene: 14. Written as DNA, the CDR3 is TGTGCCAGCAGCTCCTCGCCTGGGGGGGTTCGTTCGCAGTATTTT. Its protein product is CASSSSPGGVRSQYF. The whole variable domain, remainder taken from reference TRBV11-2 and TRBJ2-3, is EAGVAQSPRYKIIEKRQSVAFWCNPISGHATLYWYQQILGQGPKLLIQFQNNGVVDDSQLPKDRFSAERLKGVDSTLKIQPAKLEDSAVYLCASSSSPGGVRSQYFGPGTRLTVL.

The chain uses TRBV20-1 and TRBJ2-3, with 8 bases fitting TRBD2. The CDR3 runs to 17 residues. The ends lost 0 bases at V and 4 bases at J; junction bases unmatched: 12. The V gene's germline CDR1 is DFQATT and CDR2 SNEGSKA (reference sequence). The DNA for the CDR3 is TGCAGTGCTAGAGATTTAGCGGGGACCTATTCGCCAGATACGCAGTATTTT. It specifies CSARDLAGTYSPDTQYF.

This clonotype was detected many times. V and J are TRBV29-1 and TRBJ2-7, with 8 bases aligning to TRBD1. Germline trimming cut 4 bases from V and 1 base from J; bases unmatched to any gene: 6. From germline, CDR1 is SQVTM and CDR2 ANQGSEA. This CDR3 contains 14 residues. The CDR3 nucleotides are TGCAGCGTTGCAACCACAGGGGGATCCTACGAGCAGTACTTC. It encodes CSVATTGGSYEQYF.

The genes are TRBV29-1 and TRBJ1-5; the D gene is possibly TRBD1 (5 bases). Trimming removed 6 bases at V and 3 bases at J, with 12 bases between. The CDR3 loop spans 13 amino acids. Per germline, CDR1 SQVTM and CDR2 ANQGSEA. The DNA of the CDR3 is TGCAGCGTCCTGACAGATATCAATCAGCCCCAGCATTTT. It translates to CSVLTDINQPQHF. The full variable domain, its missing parts supplied by reference TRBV29-1 and TRBJ1-5, is SAVISQKPSRDICQRGTSLTIQCQVDSQVTMMFWYRQQPGQSLTLIATANQGSEATYESGFVIDKFPISRPNLTFSTLTVSNMSPEDSSIYLCSVLTDINQPQHFGDGTRLSIL.

This clonotype was detected only a few times. The chain has TRBV6-5 and TRBJ2-3; no firm D call. The CDR3 is 11 residues long. Germline-derived CDR1 and CDR2 are MNHEY and SVGAGI. The V end was cut by 10 bases, the J end by 4 bases, with 9 bases between. The CDR3 loop reads CATRRADTQYF. In DNA, the CDR3 is TGTGCCACCAGAAGGGCAGATACGCAGTATTTT.

In the case of this clonotype: At one boundary the junction diverges from the germline segment, which might be a read error. The genes are TRBV7-6 and TRBJ2-1, with TRBD2 as a possible D gene (5 bases). The V gene's germline CDR1 is SGHVS and CDR2 FNYEAQ. CDR3 size: 16 residues. CDR3 amino acids: CASSLAPSTSYNEQFF. In nucleotides, the CDR3 is TGTGCCAGCAGCCTAGCCCCTAGCACGTCCTACAATGAGCAGTTCTTC.

This clonotype was recorded many times. J is TRBJ2-5 and V is TRBV29-1; 8 nucleotides agree with TRBD1. Trimming took 0 bases from V and 5 from J; bases not matched to a gene: 14. This CDR3 contains 17 residues. Germline assignment: CDR1 SQVTM and CDR2 ANQGSEA. The CDR3 spells CSVEDRRDRGVWETQYF. CDR3 DNA: TGCAGCGTTGAAGATCGAAGAGACAGGGGAGTATGGGAGACCCAGTACTTC.

This clonotype was counted ten times or more. The chain combines TRBV7-2 with TRBJ2-3; 7 positions match TRBD1. Germline CDR1 is SGHTA and CDR2 is FQGNSA. The CDR3 totals 15 residues. J lost 2 bases, V lost 3 bases, and 5 bases had no gene match. Here the CDR3 DNA reads TGTGCCAGCAGCTTGGCCGGGACAGTCACAGATACGCAGTATTTT. Encoded protein: CASSLAGTVTDTQYF.

This clonotype was seen repeatedly, ten times or more. This chain uses TRBV12-3 or TRBV12-4 with TRBJ2-4, with D perhaps TRBD1 or TRBD2 (5 bases each). The CDR3 is made up of 13 amino acids. Trimming removed 8 bases at V and 6 bases at J, with 14 bases between. The CDR3 loop is CASGWDGTNIQYF. The CDR3 DNA reads as TGTGCCAGCGGCTGGGACGGGACAAACATTCAGTACTTC.

This clonotype was seen a few times. This sequence joins TRBV20-1 and TRBJ2-1, with 9 bases identical to TRBD2. Germline values: CDR1 DFQATT, CDR2 SNEGSKA (reference sequence). Unmatched junction bases numbered 1, after V lost 2 bases and J lost 2 bases. The CDR3 runs 14 residues. The CDR3 nucleotides are TGCAGTGCTAGAAGCGGGGGGACCTACAATGAGCAGTTCTTC. Its protein product is CSARSGGTYNEQFF.

This clonotype was seen many times. The gene calls are TRBV20-1 and TRBJ1-2; the D gene is possibly TRBD1 (6 bases). In germline, CDR1 is DFQATT, CDR2 SNEGSKA (reference sequence). The V end lost 1 base, the J end lost 3 bases, and 6 bases lay between the germline ends. This CDR3 is built from 12 residues. CDR3 protein: CSARGQDYGYTF. CDR3 nucleotide sequence: TGCAGTGCTAGAGGACAGGACTATGGCTACACCTTC.

This clonotype has just a few counts. The V gene is TRBV20-1, the J gene TRBJ2-3, with 14 positions matching TRBD2. With V trimmed by 5 bases and J by 0 bases, 7 bases remained unmatched. This CDR3 has 17 residues. Germline CDR1 and CDR2: DFQATT and SNEGSKA (reference sequence). The chain's CDR3 is CSASTSGGAISTDTQYF. CDR3 DNA sequence: TGCAGTGCTTCGACTAGCGGGGGGGCAATTAGCACAGATACGCAGTATTTT.

This clonotype has at least ten counts. The chain uses TRBV28 and TRBJ2-7, with 8 positions matching TRBD1. V shed 8 bases, J shed 2 bases, and the junction held 5 bases outside the gene matches. The V gene's germline CDR1 is MDHEN and CDR2 SYDVKM. This CDR3 is 13 amino acids long. The CDR3 sequence: CASGQGGPYEQYF. The DNA for the CDR3 is TGTGCCAGCGGACAGGGTGGACCCTACGAGCAGTACTTC.

The chain employs TRBV9 and TRBJ2-2; 12 bases are a match to TRBD2. The V segment lost 4 bases and the J segment 9 bases; nucleotides outside the gene matches: 7. CDR3 size: 15 residues. CDR1 is SGDLS and CDR2 is YYNGEE in the germline V gene. The CDR3 loop reads CASSYGLAGGWELFF. The CDR3 DNA reads TGTGCCAGCAGCTACGGGCTAGCGGGAGGGTGGGAGCTGTTTTTT.

The rearrangement joins TRBV12-3 or TRBV12-4 to TRBJ2-1; D might be TRBD1 or TRBD2, each matching 5 bases. The CDR3 runs 14 residues. V lost 6 bases and J lost 6, with 15 bases in between. CDR3 sequence: CASRRDRLPNEQFF. The CDR3 DNA sequence: TGTGCCAGCAGGAGGGACCGACTTCCCAATGAGCAGTTCTTC.

V is TRBV7-6 and J is TRBJ1-6; TRBD1 aligns across 10 bases. From germline, CDR1 is SGHVS and CDR2 FNYEAQ. J gave up 7 bases and V 5 bases, and 5 bases lay outside the gene matches. This CDR3 region has 15 residues. CDR3 DNA: TGTGCCAGCAGCATCCGGGACAGGGGAAATTCACCCCTCCACTTT. Its protein is CASSIRDRGNSPLHF.

Of note for this clonotype: A read error may explain this, as a much larger clone is one base away. DNA for the CDR3: TGTGCCAGCAGTTACTCCGGGGCATACACCATATATTTT. Its translation: CASSYSGAYTIYF. The chain couples TRBV6-6 to TRBJ1-3; weak D call: TRBD1 (5 bases). CDR3 length: 13 amino acids. Germline V gene data show CDR1 as MNHNY and CDR2 as SVGAGI (reference sequence). V lost 0 bases to trimming and J lost 8 bases, with 8 bases between them.

Only one count was recorded for this clonotype. The chain couples TRBV5-1 to TRBJ2-6; D is undetermined. CDR1 SGHRS and CDR2 YFSETQ come from the germline V gene. The CDR3 is made up of 15 amino acids. V was cut by 8 bases and J by 0 bases, with 12 bases left in between. CDR3 in DNA: TGCGCCAGTTCACCAGTTAGCTCTGGGGCCAACGTCCTGACTTTC. Its protein is CASSPVSSGANVLTF.

This clonotype occurred many times. The V gene is TRBV29-1, the J gene TRBJ2-2; tentative D call: TRBD1 (6 bases). From germline, CDR1 is SQVTM and CDR2 ANQGSEA. The CDR3 is 13 amino acids. V lost 3 bases, J lost 1 base, and 6 bases lay in between. CDR3 bases: TGCAGCGTTGACAGGGGGAACACCGGGGAGCTGTTTTTT. Its protein product is CSVDRGNTGELFF.

The chain employs TRBV4-2 and TRBJ1-4; 7 bases agree with TRBD1. Trimming cost V 1 base and J 5 bases; bases outside gene matches: 7. Germline CDR1 is LGHNA and CDR2 is YNFKEQ. The CDR3 spans 16 residues. The CDR3 sequence is CASSQVSRQGNEKLFF. In DNA form, the CDR3 reads TGTGCCAGCAGCCAAGTCAGTCGACAGGGCAATGAAAAACTGTTTTTT.

The rearrangement uses TRBV20-1 and TRBJ2-1; D is undetermined. The V end was cut by 3 bases, the J end by 3 bases, with 9 bases between. There are 13 residues in the CDR3. The germline V gene has CDR1 DFQATT and CDR2 SNEGSKA (reference sequence). DNA for the CDR3: TGCAGTGCTAGCAGGCAGAGCTACAATGAGCAGTTCTTC. This gives the protein CSASRQSYNEQFF.

This clonotype was observed a handful of times. The chain combines TRBV7-9 with TRBJ2-3, with TRBD2 as a possible D gene (5 bases). Trimming stripped 5 bases from V and 4 bases from J, with 13 bases between. Germline lookup yields CDR1 SEHNR and CDR2 FQNEAQ (reference sequence). CDR3 length: 14 residues. The CDR3 DNA sequence: TGTGCCAGCAGCCCCTACGCGCGGGCAGATACGCAGTATTTT. It translates to CASSPYARADTQYF. The whole variable domain, remainder taken from reference TRBV7-9 and TRBJ2-3, is DTGVSQNPRHKITKRGQNVTFRCDPISEHNRLYWYRQTLGQGPEFLTYFQNEAQLEKSRLLSDRFSAERPKGSFSTLEIQRTEQGDSAMYLCASSPYARADTQYFGPGTRLTVL.

The gene calls are TRBV21-1 and TRBJ2-1; the D call in the table, TRBD2, was not verified against the DNA. TRBV21-1 is shown as a pseudogene. This CDR3 has 12 amino acids. The DNA of the CDR3 is TGTGCCAGCAGCAAAGGTGGAGGACAGGAGTTCTTC. Encoded protein: CASSKGGGQEFF.

The chain employs TRBV20-1 and TRBJ2-1, with D unresolved. The V end was cut by 5 bases, the J end by 7 bases, with 18 bases between. This CDR3 has 14 residues. Germline CDR1 reads DFQATT; CDR2 reads SNEGSKA (reference sequence). The CDR3 nucleotides are TGCAGTGCTCGGAGACTTCGTGGACCTAATGAGCAGTTCTTC. It encodes CSARRLRGPNEQFF.

This clonotype was seen once. The V call is TRBV3-1, the J call TRBJ2-7; 7 nucleotides agree with TRBD2. Per germline, CDR1 LGHDT and CDR2 YNNKEL (reference sequence). The V segment lost 1 base and the J segment 4 bases; nucleotides outside the gene matches: 13. This CDR3 is 17 amino acids long. The DNA of the CDR3 is TGTGCCAGCAGCCAAGGCCTCCTCGGGAGGAAAGGGTACGAGCAGTACTTC. The encoded protein is CASSQGLLGRKGYEQYF.

Regarding this clonotype: Relative to the germline gene, one junction end is altered; a read error may explain this. The chain joins TRBV7-9 to TRBJ2-1, with D perhaps matching TRBD1 (6 bases). Germline assignment: CDR1 SEHNR and CDR2 FQNEAQ (reference sequence). This CDR3 is 14 amino acids long. The CDR3 loop is CASSSPTGYNEQFF. The DNA for the CDR3 is TGTGCCAGCAGCTCCCCTACAGGGTACAACGAGCAGTTCTTC.

The sample holds many counts of this clonotype. V usage is TRBV5-1 and J usage is TRBJ2-1; 13 bases align to TRBD2. Looked up from germline, CDR1 is SGHRS and CDR2 is YFSETQ. The CDR3 has 15 amino acids. V lost 4 bases and J lost 6; bases outside the gene matches: 4. The CDR3 here is CASSPWTSGGNEQFF. In DNA form, the CDR3 reads TGCGCCAGCAGCCCATGGACTAGCGGGGGCAATGAGCAGTTCTTC.

V usage is TRBV9 and J usage is TRBJ1-2, with TRBD1 as a possible D gene (5 bases). Germline CDR1 SGDLS, CDR2 YYNGEE. The CDR3 has 13 residues. The germline V and J ends were trimmed by 3 bases and 7 bases, with 13 bases remaining between them. The CDR3 coding sequence is TGTGCCAGCAGCGAAGGGGATAGGGGTGGCTACACCTTC. Translated, it gives CASSEGDRGGYTF.

This clonotype was observed at least ten times. This chain connects TRBV27 to TRBJ2-2; 7 bases fit TRBD1. The V gene's germline CDR1 is MNHEY and CDR2 SMNVEV (reference sequence). This CDR3 is 17 amino acids long. Trimming cost V 1 base and J 5 bases; bases outside gene matches: 10. Here the CDR3 reads CASSLFFGGRGTGELFF. The CDR3 nucleotides are TGTGCCAGCAGTTTATTTTTCGGTGGCAGGGGGACCGGGGAGCTGTTTTTT.